One and the same sample provided the 9 T cell receptor beta chains below, sequenced in a study of T cell responses to AZD1222 COVID-19 vaccine. Libraries were prepared by immunoSEQ multiplex PCR; TCRdb keeps only in-frame clonotypes and omits some of them. Among 100,000 to 150,000 clones listed, 91% were seen once. Source: peripheral blood, taken on day 0 of AZD1222 vaccination. Receptors originate from an adult in good health.

Details on this clone: Different DNA sequences within this sample yield the same CDR3. V and J are TRBV7-9 and TRBJ2-1; 8 nucleotides line up with TRBD2. The germline gives CDR1 SEHNR, CDR2 FQNEAQ (reference sequence). The CDR3 totals 16 residues. The V and J ends lost 2 bases and 0 bases, in that order; junction bases with no gene match: 3. The CDR3 reads CASSLSLAGSYNEQFF. In nucleotides, the CDR3 is TGTGCCAGCAGCTTATCTCTAGCGGGCTCCTACAATGAGCAGTTCTTC. The full variable domain, in which reference TRBV7-9 and TRBJ2-1 provide the parts outside the CDR3, is DTGVSQNPRHKITKRGQNVTFRCDPISEHNRLYWYRQTLGQGPEFLTYFQNEAQLEKSRLLSDRFSAERPKGSFSTLEIQRTEQGDSAMYLCASSLSLAGSYNEQFFGPGTRLTVL.

V is TRBV6-5 and J is TRBJ1-2, with D perhaps TRBD1 (5 bases). Trimming removed 0 bases from V and 8 bases from J, with 10 bases in between. Germline V gene lookup returns CDR1 MNHEY and CDR2 SVGAGI. The CDR3 runs 13 residues. CDR3 nucleotides: TGTGCCAGCAGTTACTCTGGGGCGCGAGGCTACACCTTC. This codes for CASSYSGARGYTF.

The chain joins TRBV30 to TRBJ2-5; D not certain. V was clipped by 2 bases and J by 2 bases, with 15 bases between them. The germline V gene has CDR1 GTSNPN and CDR2 SVGIG (reference sequence). The CDR3 has 15 amino acids. The CDR3 nucleotides are TGTGCCTGGAGTCTGAAGGGCCTGCCACAAGAGACCCAGTACTTC. Translation gives CAWSLKGLPQETQYF.

The chain combines TRBV10-3 with TRBJ2-1, with TRBD2 matching over 8 bases. The germline V gene encodes CDR1 ENHRY and CDR2 SYGVKD. The CDR3 runs 17 residues. V was pared by 7 bases and J by 4 bases, with 15 bases of the junction left unmatched. The CDR3 spells CAIKSTGGPIDYNEQFF. CDR3 DNA sequence: TGTGCCATCAAGTCGACGGGAGGGCCAATCGATTACAATGAGCAGTTCTTC.

CDR3 region: CASSPTGYEQYF. In DNA, the CDR3 is TGCGCCAGCAGTCCTACAGGTTACGAGCAGTACTTC. This rearrangement joins TRBV5-1 to TRBJ2-7, with D maybe TRBD1 (5 bases). The CDR3 loop spans 12 amino acids. V was shortened by 5 bases and J by 4 bases, with 10 bases between the two germline ends. The germline gives CDR1 SGHRS, CDR2 YFSETQ.

This chain uses TRBV5-4 with TRBJ2-1, with D perhaps assigned TRBD1 or TRBD2 (5 bases each). The CDR3 sequence is 16 residues long. V was trimmed by 3 bases and J by 1 base, leaving 14 bases between them. Germline CDR1 SGHNT, CDR2 YYREEE (reference sequence). CDR3 region: CASSSYSGASYNEQFF. In nucleotides, the CDR3 is TGTGCCAGCAGCTCATATTCCGGGGCATCCTACAATGAGCAGTTCTTC.

In this sample, this clone turned up once. This chain links TRBV12-5 with TRBJ2-2; D ambiguous. From germline, CDR1 is LGHNT and CDR2 FRNRAP. V lost 4 bases, J lost 5 bases, and 11 bases lay in between. The CDR3 totals 14 residues. The CDR3 region is CASGWLVSTGELFF. CDR3 DNA sequence: TGTGCTAGTGGTTGGCTAGTCTCGACCGGGGAGCTGTTTTTT.

This clone was seen once. The chain employs TRBV12-3 or TRBV12-4 and TRBJ1-5; TRBD1 is a possible D gene (5 bases). V dropped 3 bases and J dropped 5 bases, with 8 bases sitting between them. This CDR3 has 13 residues. CDR3 amino acids: CASSFLRDQPQHF. The CDR3 nucleotides read TGTGCCAGCAGTTTTCTCAGGGATCAGCCCCAGCATTTT.

V is TRBV6-1 and J is TRBJ1-1, with a possible D match to TRBD1 (5 bases). The germline CDR1 and CDR2 sequences are MNHNS and SASEGT. The germline V and J ends were trimmed by 5 bases and 1 base, with 11 bases remaining between them. The CDR3 spans 14 residues. The CDR3 loop reads CASSSAGANTEAFF. CDR3 bases: TGTGCCAGCAGTTCGGCCGGGGCGAACACTGAAGCTTTCTTT.